This TCR beta chain originates from a study of regulatory T cells in long-lasting Graves disease. Findings of the study overall: Limited samples may have lowered accuracy. For persistent Graves' patients, TCR diversity was lower than for newly diagnosed ones.

Points on this clonotype: Its specificity is unknown.

Per the germline V gene, CDR1 is SGHDT and CDR2 is YYEEEE. The CDR3 has 15 residues. The trim removed 0 bases at V and 15 bases at J, leaving 13 bases unmatched. Stated time point: newly diagnosed GD, antithyroid drugs for less than 3 months. PBMC-derived RNA was used for the TCR library. Library construction for TCR beta used iRepertoire HTBI primers and Arm-PCR of CDR3 regions. Via MiXCR, TCRdb re-called the multiplex PCR reads, giving one row per CDR3 protein. The sample lists 300,000 to 400,000 distinct CDR3 sequences; roughly a sixth were seen once. This TCR was sampled from a female donor with Graves disease. V is TRBV5-6 and J is TRBJ2-1, with 9 bases that match TRBD2. Sample: peripheral blood mononuclear cells (PBMCs), taken at new diagnosis, from a patient treated with antithyroid drugs. CDR3 in amino acids: CASSLGGASGKDLFF. DNA for the CDR3: TGTGCCAGCAGCTTGGGTGGCGCTAGCGGGAAAGATCTGTTCTTC.